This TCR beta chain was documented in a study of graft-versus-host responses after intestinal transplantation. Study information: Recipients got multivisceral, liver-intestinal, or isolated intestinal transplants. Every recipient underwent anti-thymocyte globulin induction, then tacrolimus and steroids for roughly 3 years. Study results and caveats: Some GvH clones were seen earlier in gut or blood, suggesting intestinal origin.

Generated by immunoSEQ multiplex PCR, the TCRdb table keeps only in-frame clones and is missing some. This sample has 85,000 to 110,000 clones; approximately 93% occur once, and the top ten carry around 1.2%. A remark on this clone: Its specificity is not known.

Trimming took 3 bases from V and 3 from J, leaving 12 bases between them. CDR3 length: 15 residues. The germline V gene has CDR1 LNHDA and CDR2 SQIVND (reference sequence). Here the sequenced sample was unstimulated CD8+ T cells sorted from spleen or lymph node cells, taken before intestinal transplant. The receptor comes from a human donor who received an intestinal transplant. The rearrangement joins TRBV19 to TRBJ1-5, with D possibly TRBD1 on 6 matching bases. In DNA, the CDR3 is TGTGCCAGTAGTATCGATGGGGGCCTCAATCAGCCCCAGCATTTT. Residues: CASSIDGGLNQPQHF.